One sample yielded the 19 T cell receptor beta chains listed below, sequenced in a study of beta chain features in type 1 diabetes. Of the isolated RNA, all was reverse transcribed, and so the sequenced material was expressed TCRB transcripts. TCRdb keeps only in-frame clones here, not all; method: immunoSEQ multiplex PCR. Seen here are hundreds of thousands of clones, about 12% observed once, and the top ten hold approximately 0.015%. Sequenced input: naive CD4+ T cells from blood. All receptors come from a man aged 18 to 30 in good health.

In this sample, this clone turned up a few times. The J gene is TRBJ2-5, the V gene TRBV4-2; 15 positions agree with TRBD2. The ends lost 3 bases at V and 8 bases at J; junction bases unmatched: 10. Germline V gives CDR1 LGHNA, CDR2 YNFKEQ. CDR3 length equals 17 residues. CDR3 protein: CASSQRIGTSGGKTQYF. Written as DNA, the CDR3 is TGTGCCAGCAGCCAGAGGATCGGGACTAGCGGGGGGAAAACCCAGTACTTC.

This clone was seen a handful of times. V usage is TRBV2 and J usage is TRBJ1-1; TRBD1 is a possible D gene (6 bases). V gave up 4 bases and J gave up 0 bases, with 12 bases separating them. CDR3 length: 15 residues. Germline V gene sequence: CDR1 SNHLY, CDR2 FYNNEI. The CDR3 here is CASSAQGPLNTEAFF. The DNA for the CDR3 is TGTGCCAGCAGTGCACAGGGCCCGCTGAACACTGAAGCTTTCTTT.

This clone was seen a handful of times. This rearrangement joins TRBV9 to TRBJ2-1, with TRBD1 matching 7 bases. CDR3 length equals 16 residues. The germline V gene encodes CDR1 SGDLS and CDR2 YYNGEE. After removal of 0 bases from V and 8 bases from J, the junction contained 11 bases not matched to a gene. The CDR3 nucleotides are TGTGCCAGCAGCGTAGACAGACAGGGTCTAGTCGATGAGCAGTTCTTC. It specifies CASSVDRQGLVDEQFF.

This clone was counted only a few times. The V call is TRBV28, the J call TRBJ1-2; no reliable D call. Per the germline V gene, CDR1 is MDHEN and CDR2 is SYDVKM. The V and J ends lost 6 bases and 2 bases respectively, with 7 bases between them. The CDR3 has 12 amino acids. The CDR3 is CASSPLNYGYTF. For the CDR3, the DNA is TGTGCCAGCAGCCCCCTGAACTATGGCTACACCTTC.

There are a few counts of this clone. The chain recombines TRBV18 with TRBJ1-2; TRBD1 is a possible D gene (5 bases). The germline V gene encodes CDR1 KGHSH and CDR2 LQKENI. Deletions cut 2 bases from V and 7 bases from J, with 8 bases between. This CDR3 has 12 amino acids. CDR3 loop: CASSPGGGGYTF. CDR3 DNA: TGTGCCAGCTCACCAGGGGGAGGTGGCTACACCTTC.

This sequence joins TRBV7-9 and TRBJ1-1; the D gene is possibly TRBD1 (5 bases). CDR3 length equals 13 residues. Germline V gene sequence: CDR1 SEHNR, CDR2 FQNEAQ (reference sequence). Trimming pared 4 bases from V and 4 bases from J, leaving 10 bases between. In DNA, the CDR3 is TGTGCCAGCAGCTGGGGGGGGAGCACTGAAGCTTTCTTT. Translating it yields CASSWGGSTEAFF.

This clone appeared a few times. The chain joins TRBV18 to TRBJ2-2; TRBD2 agrees at 7 bases. Trimming at V came to 0 bases and at J to 3 bases, leaving 7 bases not matched to a gene. The V gene's germline CDR1 is KGHSH and CDR2 LQKENI. This CDR3 comprises 17 residues. CDR3 sequence: CASSPPGTTGDTGELFF. The CDR3 region has the DNA TGTGCCAGCTCACCACCTGGGACTACAGGTGACACCGGGGAGCTGTTTTTT.

The chain carries TRBV11-2 and TRBJ2-3; TRBD2 is a possible D gene (6 bases). The CDR3 covers 17 residues. Germline V gives CDR1 SGHAT, CDR2 FQNNGV. Deletions cut 5 bases from V and 5 bases from J, with 23 bases between. The DNA of the CDR3 is TGTGCCAGCAGCCGGCGGTCGGGGGTTCGTCGGCTAGATACGCAGTATTTT. It is translated as CASSRRSGVRRLDTQYF.

The chain links TRBV29-1 to TRBJ2-7; 7 positions match TRBD1. The CDR3 is 13 amino acids. V was clipped by 6 bases and J by 4 bases; unmatched bases: 9. CDR1 is SQVTM, CDR2 ANQGSEA, per germline. The CDR3 here is CSVIRDSLYEQYF. The CDR3 DNA reads as TGCAGCGTGATCCGGGACAGTTTATACGAGCAGTACTTC.

The gene calls are TRBV2 and TRBJ1-1; unclear D gene. CDR1 is SNHLY, CDR2 FYNNEI, per germline. Trimming cost V 7 bases and J 1 base, with 10 bases left between them. The CDR3 covers 13 residues. CDR3 residues: CASKEGRNTEAFF. The CDR3 bases are TGTGCCAGCAAGGAGGGCAGGAACACTGAAGCTTTCTTT.

J is TRBJ2-3 and V is TRBV9; D gene unclear. The germline CDR1 and CDR2 sequences are SGDLS and YYNGEE. The ends were cut back, 0 bases at V and 0 bases at J, with 8 bases in the middle. The length of the CDR3 is 15 residues. CDR3 DNA sequence: TGTGCCAGCAGCGTAGTCCAGACTAGCACAGATACGCAGTATTTT. Amino acid sequence: CASSVVQTSTDTQYF.

CDR3 in DNA: TGTGCCAGCAGCCCCCCAAGCGGGGCCCACGAGCAGTACTTC. Amino acid sequence: CASSPPSGAHEQYF. V usage is TRBV7-2 and J usage is TRBJ2-7; 7 nucleotides align to TRBD2. CDR1 is SGHTA, CDR2 FQGNSA, per germline. Trimming removed 5 bases from V and 5 bases from J; junction bases left unmatched: 9. CDR3 length equals 14 residues.

Many counts were recorded for this clone. The chain carries TRBV7-9 and TRBJ2-1; possibly TRBD2 for D (5 bases). The CDR3 runs 13 residues. Looked up from germline, CDR1 is SEHNR and CDR2 is FQNEAQ (reference sequence). The V end lost 3 bases, the J end lost 3 bases, and 6 bases lay between the germline ends. This chain's CDR3 is CASSLTNYNEQFF. The CDR3 DNA follows: TGTGCCAGCAGCTTGACTAACTACAATGAGCAGTTCTTC. The variable domain in full, with the rest retrieved from reference TRBV7-9 and TRBJ2-1, is DTGVSQNPRHKITKRGQNVTFRCDPISEHNRLYWYRQTLGQGPEFLTYFQNEAQLEKSRLLSDRFSAERPKGSFSTLEIQRTEQGDSAMYLCASSLTNYNEQFFGPGTRLTVL.

This clone has only a few counts. The chain has TRBV14 and TRBJ2-5; 8 bases map to TRBD2. This CDR3 has 16 residues. V was clipped by 4 bases and J by 4 bases; unmatched bases: 11. The V gene's germline CDR1 is SGHDN and CDR2 FVKESK. Here the CDR3 reads CASSPRLRGGLETQYF. As DNA, the CDR3 is TGTGCCAGCAGCCCCCGACTCCGGGGGGGGTTAGAGACCCAGTACTTC.

This sequence joins TRBV29-1 and TRBJ1-1, with 9 bases matching TRBD1. With 5 bases clipped from V and 0 bases from J, the junction kept 4 bases outside the gene matches. This CDR3 has 14 residues. Per the germline V gene, CDR1 is SQVTM and CDR2 is ANQGSEA. The CDR3 sequence is CSVRTGDMNTEAFF. In DNA, the CDR3 is TGCAGCGTTCGGACAGGGGACATGAACACTGAAGCTTTCTTT.

This clone has just a few counts. This rearrangement joins TRBV19 to TRBJ2-1, with 10 positions matching TRBD1. The V and J ends lost 6 bases and 5 bases, in that order; junction bases with no gene match: 10. The CDR3 runs 16 residues. Germline CDR1 reads LNHDA; CDR2 reads SQIVND (reference sequence). The CDR3 loop reads CASSDPRDRGHNEQFF. CDR3 in DNA: TGTGCCAGTAGCGATCCCCGGGACAGGGGACACAATGAGCAGTTCTTC.

A remark on this clone: The same CDR3 is also encoded by other DNA sequences in this sample. The chain recombines TRBV28 with TRBJ2-5; the D is unclear. The V gene lost 3 bases and the J gene lost 1 base, with 6 bases spanning the gap. From germline, CDR1 is MDHEN and CDR2 SYDVKM. The CDR3 contains 13 residues. The CDR3 DNA reads as TGTGCCAGCAGTTTTCCTGTCCAAGAGACCCAGTACTTC. It specifies CASSFPVQETQYF.

The chain combines TRBV29-1 with TRBJ2-1, with 7 bases lining up with TRBD2. This CDR3 contains 14 residues. The germline V gene encodes CDR1 SQVTM and CDR2 ANQGSEA. The V segment lost 1 base and the J segment 9 bases; nucleotides outside the gene matches: 9. CDR3 amino acids: CSVEARAGRLEQFF. CDR3 in DNA: TGCAGCGTTGAAGCTCGAGCGGGGCGTCTTGAGCAGTTCTTC.

The chain combines TRBV7-2 with TRBJ2-1; D perhaps matches TRBD2 (5 bases). Germline loops: CDR1 SGHTA, CDR2 FQGNSA. V was trimmed by 2 bases and J by 6 bases, leaving 8 bases between them. This CDR3 has 13 amino acids. This CDR3 reads CASSLRGLNEQFF. CDR3 in DNA: TGTGCCAGCAGCTTAAGAGGACTCAATGAGCAGTTCTTC.